The rows below give T cell receptor beta chains drawn from one sample of a study of blood T cells in healthy people across ages. A single record per CDR3 protein comes from TCRdb applying MiXCR to the 5' RACE reads. The sample has approximately 1.5 million distinct CDR3 sequences, almost 35% seen once. Sample: blood. The receptors shown here come from a woman younger than 45 in good health. Both conserved end residues are part of each CDR3. The D gene is left open where the match is weak. Some rows have no size entry. The others give once, few or many, or a class for an expanded clone.

TRBV29-1	-	TRBJ2-3	-	TGCAGCGTTGGTTCGCAGGGCCCCACAGATACGCAGTATTTT	CSVGSQGPTDTQYF
TRBV5-1	-	TRBJ1-1	-	TGCGCCAGCAGCTTGGGCAGCGGCGGTGAAGCTTTCTTT	CASSLGSGGEAFF
TRBV10-3	-	TRBJ1-1	-	TGTGCCGTCGCGAGGGGGACGGATAACACTGAAGCTTTCTTT	CAVARGTDNTEAFF
TRBV29-1	many	TRBJ2-3	-	TGCAGCGTTGAATTACTGGATACGCAGTATTTT	CSVELLDTQYF
TRBV5-1	-	TRBJ1-2	TRBD1	TGCGCCAGCTCTACCGGGACAGGGCTCCCTGTCAACTATGGCTACACCTTC	CASSTGTGLPVNYGYTF
TRBV7-2	-	TRBJ2-7	TRBD2	TGTGCCAGCAGCCCCGGGGGACTAGGAGCCTACGAGCAGTACTTC	CASSPGGLGAYEQYF
TRBV25-1	-	TRBJ2-5	TRBD1	TGTGCCAGCAGTGAATACAAGGGACAGGGGGCAACTGAGACCCAGTACTTC	CASSEYKGQGATETQYF
TRBV3-1	-	TRBJ2-2	TRBD2	TGTGCCAGCAGCCATAGGACTAGCGGTTCCACCGGGGAGCTGTTTTTT	CASSHRTSGSTGELFF
TRBV6-1	-	TRBJ2-3	-	TGTGCCAGCAGCTTTAGGGGGGTCGGGTCAGATACGCAGTATTTT	CASSFRGVGSDTQYF
TRBV6-6	once	TRBJ2-7	-	TGTGCCAGCAGTTACTCGGTCGAATGGGGAGACTACGAGCAGTACTTC	CASSYSVEWGDYEQYF
TRBV7-2	-	TRBJ1-5	TRBD1	TGTGCCAGCAGCCTCTCCAGGGGGGGGATTCAGCCCCAGCATTTT	CASSLSRGGIQPQHF
TRBV2	-	TRBJ2-2	-	TGTGCCAGCAGCGTCACCGGGGAGCTGTTTTTT	CASSVTGELFF
TRBV11-2	few	TRBJ1-1	-	TGTGCCAGCAGCCCCCTCCGAGGGAGGGACACTGAAGCTTTCTTT	CASSPLRGRDTEAFF
TRBV4-1	few	TRBJ2-1	-	TGCGCCAGCGGATTTCGGGTCTCCTACAATGAGCAGTTCTTC	CASGFRVSYNEQFF
TRBV7-2	few	TRBJ2-7	-	TGTGCCAGCAGCTTAGCGCCAGGGGGGCAATACGAGCAGTACTTC	CASSLAPGGQYEQYF
TRBV10-3	-	TRBJ1-2	-	TGTGCCACTACCCAAACTGGAGCTAACTATGGCTACACCTTC	CATTQTGANYGYTF
TRBV7-8	few	TRBJ1-2	TRBD1	TGTGCCAGCAGCTTACCGTCAGGGGGCTGGAGTTTAGATGGCTACACCTTC	CASSLPSGGWSLDGYTF
TRBV20-1	-	TRBJ1-1	-	TGCAGTGCTAGCAGGGAGGTGGCCACTGAAGCTTTCTTT	CSASREVATEAFF
TRBV6-6	-	TRBJ2-5	TRBD2	TGTGCCAGCGGGAGGAGCGGGACCAACACGGGAGAGCAGTACTTC	CASGRSGTNTGEQYF
TRBV7-2	many	TRBJ1-2	-	TGTGCCAGCAGCCCAGACATGTACGGCTACACCTTC	CASSPDMYGYTF
TRBV6-1	-	TRBJ2-7	-	TGTGCCAGCAGTAGACGGACAGACGAGCAGTACTTC	CASSRRTDEQYF
TRBV3-1	few	TRBJ2-3	TRBD2	TGTGCCAGCAGCCAATCGGTTGTGGGGGGGAGCACAGATACGCAGTATTTT	CASSQSVVGGSTDTQYF
TRBV7-9	few	TRBJ1-1	TRBD1	TGTGCCAGCAGCTTAGCCTTGCAGGGGGCGAACACTGAAGCTTTCTTT	CASSLALQGANTEAFF
TRBV27	-	TRBJ2-1	-	TGTGCCAGCAGTGCGAAGGAGAGTCGGAATGAGCAGTTCTTC	CASSAKESRNEQFF
TRBV10-2	-	TRBJ2-3	TRBD1	TGCGCCGGCAGTGAGCGTCAGGGGGAGGATACGCAGTATTTT	CAGSERQGEDTQYF
TRBV7-9	-	TRBJ2-1	TRBD2	TGTGCCAGCAGCTTACGTAGCGGGGGCGACAATGAGCAGTTCTTC	CASSLRSGGDNEQFF
TRBV29-1	few	TRBJ1-4	-	TGCAGCGTCTGGAACAATGAAAAACTGTTTTTT	CSVWNNEKLFF
TRBV2	-	TRBJ2-1	TRBD1	TGTGCCAGCAGTGAAGGGAGCTTCGGGACAGGGGAGGCTGAGCAGTTCTTC	CASSEGSFGTGEAEQFF
TRBV5-1	few	TRBJ2-4	-	TGCGCCAGCAGCTTGGGCCGCTCCACCAAAAACATTCAGTACTTC	CASSLGRSTKNIQYF
TRBV20-1	few	TRBJ2-1	TRBD1	TGCAGTGCTAGAGGACAGGGGGCCTATGAGCAGTTCTTC	CSARGQGAYEQFF
TRBV4-1	-	TRBJ2-7	-	TGCGCCAGCAGCCCCCAGCAGGTGGGCGAGCAGTACTTC	CASSPQQVGEQYF
TRBV28	-	TRBJ2-7	-	TGTGCCAGCAGTCAACCCACCTTTCTTTCCTACGAGCAGTACTTC	CASSQPTFLSYEQYF
TRBV3-1	-	TRBJ1-1	-	TGTGCCAGCAGCTATTCGGTTCGAGGGTCTGAAGCTTTCTTT	CASSYSVRGSEAFF
TRBV12-3/TRBV12-4	-	TRBJ1-2	TRBD1	TGTGCCAGCAGTTCCGACAGGGTCTATGGCCACACCTTC	CASSSDRVYGHTF
TRBV2	-	TRBJ1-4	TRBD1	TGTGCCAGCAGCGAACAGGGGTCTAATGAAAAACTGTTTTTT	CASSEQGSNEKLFF
TRBV6-6	-	TRBJ1-5	-	TGTGCCAGCAGTGGGACAAATTTCAATCAGCCCCAGCATTTT	CASSGTNFNQPQHF
TRBV7-9	many	TRBJ1-4	-	TGTGCCAGCAGCTTGACGGCAACTAATGAAAAACTGTTTTTT	CASSLTATNEKLFF
TRBV11-2	-	TRBJ2-3	-	TGTGCCAGCAGCTCTACGCGCCGTTTGCCGGATATGCAGTATTTT	CASSSTRRLPDMQYF
TRBV12-3/TRBV12-4	many	TRBJ1-2	-	TGTGCCAGCAGTTTAATAGGAAATGGCTACACCTTC	CASSLIGNGYTF
TRBV4-1	few	TRBJ2-1	-	TGCGCCAGCAGCCAAGACTTAAGGGTGGCCTACAATGAGCAGTTCTTC	CASSQDLRVAYNEQFF
TRBV4-1	-	TRBJ1-1	-	TGCGCCAGCAGCGGATCTTGGTGGCAGCAGAACACTGAAGCTTTCTTT	CASSGSWWQQNTEAFF
TRBV5-6	many	TRBJ2-5	TRBD1	TGTGCCAGCAGCTATGGGACAGCCCAAGAGACCCAGTACTTC	CASSYGTAQETQYF
TRBV20-1	few	TRBJ2-1	-	TGCAGTGCTAGAGTAGGCAGGGGCGCGGACAATGAGCAGTTCTTC	CSARVGRGADNEQFF
TRBV20-1	few	TRBJ2-7	-	TGCAGTGCTAGTTCCAGGGCCGTTGTCGGAGAGCAGTACTTC	CSASSRAVVGEQYF
TRBV7-2	-	TRBJ2-1	TRBD2	TGTGCCAGCAGCGCGGGACTAGGAATTGAGCAGTTCTTC	CASSAGLGIEQFF
TRBV5-1	once	TRBJ2-7	-	TGCGCCAGCAGCGCGGGACGGTTGGACGAGCAGTACTTC	CASSAGRLDEQYF
TRBV20-1	few	TRBJ2-5	-	TGCAGTGCTAGAGTGGGTCCGCGTCAAGAGACCCAGTACTTC	CSARVGPRQETQYF
TRBV20-1	-	TRBJ1-6	-	TGCAGTGCTGCCCCCCGGGGAGGGACCGGGACACCCCTCCACTTT	CSAAPRGGTGTPLHF
TRBV20-1	-	TRBJ2-7	TRBD1	TGCAGTGCTAGAGGAATTGGGGACAGGCCATCCTGCGAGCAGTACTTC	CSARGIGDRPSCEQYF
TRBV29-1	-	TRBJ2-7	-	TGCAGCGTTGAAGTTTCAGACTTCTACGAGCAGTACTTC	CSVEVSDFYEQYF
TRBV27	-	TRBJ2-3	-	TGTGCCAGCAGTTTTTTCGGCGGGGCAGATACGCAGTATTTT	CASSFFGGADTQYF
TRBV29-1	few	TRBJ1-1	-	TGCAGCGTCCTGACTGGTTACAGGCTGAACACTGAAGCTTTCTTT	CSVLTGYRLNTEAFF
TRBV20-1	-	TRBJ2-1	TRBD2	TGCAGTGCTAGAGATACCGGGGGGGTCTATTACAATGAGCAGTTCTTC	CSARDTGGVYYNEQFF
TRBV29-1	few	TRBJ2-6	-	TGCAGCGTTATTGGAGTCTCTGGGGCCAACGTCCTGACTTTC	CSVIGVSGANVLTF